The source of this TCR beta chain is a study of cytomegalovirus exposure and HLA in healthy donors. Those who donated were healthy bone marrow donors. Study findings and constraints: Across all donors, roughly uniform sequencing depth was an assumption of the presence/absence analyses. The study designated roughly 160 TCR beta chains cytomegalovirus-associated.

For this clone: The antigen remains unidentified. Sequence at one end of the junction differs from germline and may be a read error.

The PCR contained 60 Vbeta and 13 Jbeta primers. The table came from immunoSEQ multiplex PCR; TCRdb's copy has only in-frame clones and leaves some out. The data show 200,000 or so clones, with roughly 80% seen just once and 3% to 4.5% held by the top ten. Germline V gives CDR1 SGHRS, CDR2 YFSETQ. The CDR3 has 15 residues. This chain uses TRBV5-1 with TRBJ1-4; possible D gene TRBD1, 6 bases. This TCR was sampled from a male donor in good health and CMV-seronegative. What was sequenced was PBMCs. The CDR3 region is CASSLQGRTSEKLFF. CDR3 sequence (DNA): TGCGCCAGCAGCCTTCAGGGGAGAACTAGTGAAAAACTGTTTTTT.